This entry lists 24 T cell receptor beta chains sequenced from one sample in a study of cytomegalovirus exposure and HLA in healthy donors. Amplification used 60 Vbeta primers and 13 Jbeta primers. TCRdb keeps only in-frame clones here, not all; method: immunoSEQ multiplex PCR. The table lists about 98,000 clones, about 81% of them singletons. Source material: PBMCs. The receptors derive from a man in his forties or fifties in good health and CMV-seronegative.

A remark on this clone: Mismatch with germline at one junction end may stem from a read error. This CDR3 is also generated by other DNA sequences in the sample. The CDR3, as DNA: TGTGCCAGCAGCCCGCCCCGACAGGGGGCTAACACTGAAGCTTTCTTT. It is translated as CASSPPRQGANTEAFF. This chain joins TRBV5-1 and TRBJ1-1; 10 positions match TRBD1. Germline V gene sequence: CDR1 SGHRS, CDR2 YFSETQ. The CDR3 consists of 16 residues.

The chain combines TRBV29-1 with TRBJ1-1, with D perhaps matching TRBD1 (5 bases). The CDR3 runs 13 residues. Germline values: CDR1 SQVTM, CDR2 ANQGSEA. V was shortened by 5 bases and J by 5 bases, with 15 bases between the two germline ends. The DNA for the CDR3 is TGCAGCGTTAGACAGTCCTGGGGTACTGAAGCTTTCTTT. Encoded protein: CSVRQSWGTEAFF.

The CDR3 sequence: CASSSSGGAFNEQFF. CDR3 sequence (DNA): TGTGCCAGCAGTTCAAGCGGGGGGGCTTTCAATGAGCAGTTCTTC. The chain employs TRBV6-5 and TRBJ2-1; 10 bases map to TRBD2. The CDR3 has 15 amino acids. The J segment lost 6 bases and the V segment lost 4 bases, leaving 6 bases of the junction unmatched. Germline CDR1 MNHEY, CDR2 SVGAGI.

This clone was counted only a few times. Additional DNA sequences in this sample encode the identical CDR3. V gene TRBV5-8 combines with J gene TRBJ1-1, with 10 bases aligning to TRBD1. Looked up from germline, CDR1 is SGHTS and CDR2 is YDEGEE. Germline trimming cut 0 bases from V and 4 bases from J; bases unmatched to any gene: 9. The CDR3 loop spans 17 amino acids. CDR3 amino acids: CASSLEGTGAGGTEAFF. The CDR3 DNA reads TGTGCCAGCAGCTTGGAAGGGACAGGGGCAGGGGGCACTGAAGCTTTCTTT.

The chain uses TRBV7-2 and TRBJ1-5; a possible D gene is TRBD1 (5 bases). From germline, CDR1 is SGHTA and CDR2 FQGNSA. Trimming removed 3 bases at V and 3 bases at J, with 12 bases between. The length of the CDR3 is 15 residues. CDR3 region: CASSLTGVLNQPQHF. The CDR3 DNA sequence: TGTGCCAGCAGCTTGACGGGGGTTCTCAATCAGCCCCAGCATTTT.

This clone was seen only once. CDR3 coding DNA: TGTGCCAGCAATATTGCGGGGGGCCGCGGAGGCGAGCAGTACTTC. This translates into CASNIAGGRGGEQYF. This rearrangement joins TRBV28 to TRBJ2-5; the match to TRBD2 covers 8 bases. Gene TRBJ2-7 matches the end of the DNA better, so the J call may be wrong. This CDR3 contains 15 residues. Germline-derived CDR1 and CDR2 are MDHEN and SYDVKM.

The chain carries TRBV6-1 and TRBJ1-2, with D unresolved. V lost 6 bases and J 8 bases, leaving 10 bases between the germline ends. Germline values: CDR1 MNHNS, CDR2 SASEGT. This CDR3 is 11 amino acids long. The CDR3 loop reads CASSRLLGYTF. CDR3 DNA sequence: TGTGCCAGCAGCAGGCTTCTCGGCTACACCTTC.

The V and J genes are TRBV19 and TRBJ2-5; possible D gene TRBD1, 6 bases. The length of the CDR3 is 15 residues. Looked up from germline, CDR1 is LNHDA and CDR2 is SQIVND (reference sequence). Trimming removed 6 bases at V and 5 bases at J, with 19 bases between. The CDR3 DNA reads as TGTGCCAGTAGCCCCGGTGCAGGGGCGAGGGAGACCCAGTACTTC. Protein: CASSPGAGARETQYF.

V and J are TRBV5-1 and TRBJ2-5; TRBD2 agrees at 11 bases. With V trimmed by 0 bases and J by 5 bases, 18 bases remained unmatched. Germline V gene data show CDR1 as SGHRS and CDR2 as YFSETQ. The CDR3 has 20 amino acids. The CDR3 region is CASSLAGRQGDTSGGETQYF. CDR3 nucleotide sequence: TGCGCCAGCAGCTTGGCCGGGAGGCAGGGGGACACTAGCGGGGGCGAGACCCAGTACTTC.

This chain connects TRBV7-6 to TRBJ2-7; 9 positions match TRBD1. This CDR3 spans 15 amino acids. Germline V lookup: CDR1 SGHVS, CDR2 FNYEAQ. The V segment lost 5 bases and the J segment 2 bases; nucleotides outside the gene matches: 7. CDR3 sequence (DNA): TGTGCCAGCAGCCTGGGACAGGGACGAGCCTACGAGCAGTACTTC. Protein sequence: CASSLGQGRAYEQYF.

V usage is TRBV6-1 and J usage is TRBJ1-2; a possible D gene is TRBD1 (5 bases). Per the germline V gene, CDR1 is MNHNS and CDR2 is SASEGT. The germline V and J ends were trimmed by 0 bases and 5 bases, with 10 bases remaining between them. This CDR3 has 14 amino acids. Written as DNA, the CDR3 is TGTGCCAGCAGTGAAGCGCGGGGGAGTTATGGCTACACCTTC. It translates to CASSEARGSYGYTF.

This clone showed up just a few times. This rearrangement joins TRBV9 to TRBJ1-1, with D unclear. V lost 0 bases and J lost 8, with 11 bases in between. Germline V gene data show CDR1 as SGDLS and CDR2 as YYNGEE. This CDR3 has 13 amino acids. The CDR3 spells CASSVGTVGEAFF. In DNA form, the CDR3 reads TGTGCCAGCAGCGTAGGAACAGTTGGAGAAGCTTTCTTT.

V is TRBV2 and J is TRBJ1-6, with D possibly being TRBD1 (6 bases). The V and J ends lost 6 bases and 10 bases respectively, with 19 bases between them. There are 15 residues in the CDR3. Germline-derived CDR1 and CDR2 are SNHLY and FYNNEI. The CDR3 DNA is TGTGCCAGCAGCCGCCGGGACAAACTAGGGTCACCCCTCCACTTT. It specifies CASSRRDKLGSPLHF. Full variable domain (remainder filled in from reference TRBV2 and TRBJ1-6): EPEVTQTPSHQVTQMGQEVILRCVPISNHLYFYWYRQILGQKVEFLVSFYNNEISEKSEIFDDQFSVERPDGSNFTLKIRSTKLEDSAMYFCASSRRDKLGSPLHFGNGTRLTVT.

The CDR3 loop is CASSLGTGGAPNTGELFF. CDR3 coding DNA: TGTGCCAGCAGCCTCGGGACAGGGGGTGCTCCGAACACCGGGGAGCTGTTTTTT. The gene calls are TRBV7-6 and TRBJ2-2; TRBD1 aligns across 11 bases. V lost 5 bases and J lost 0; bases outside the gene matches: 8. This CDR3 is 18 amino acids long. Germline V CDR1 and CDR2: SGHVS, FNYEAQ. Based on the CDR3 plus reference TRBV7-6 and TRBJ2-2, the full variable domain is GAGVSQSPRYKVTKRGQDVALRCDPISGHVSLYWYRQALGQGPEFLTYFNYEAQQDKSGLPNDRFSAERPEGSISTLTIQRTEQRDSAMYRCASSLGTGGAPNTGELFFGEGSRLTVL.

The chain is built from TRBV5-1 and TRBJ2-2, with TRBD1 matching 10 bases. V trimming: 5 bases; J trimming: 6 bases; junction bases outside the gene matches: 10. The CDR3 consists of 16 residues. CDR1 is SGHRS and CDR2 is YFSETQ in the germline V gene. The CDR3 sequence: CASSLSGTGDSGELFF. As DNA, the CDR3 is TGCGCCAGCAGTTTATCTGGGACAGGGGACTCCGGGGAGCTGTTTTTT.

V is TRBV7-8 and J is TRBJ1-4; no firm D call. From germline, CDR1 is SGHVS and CDR2 FQNEAQ. V gave up 4 bases and J gave up 6 bases, with 12 bases separating them. The CDR3 sequence is 14 residues long. CDR3 region: CASSSGAGDEKLFF. The DNA of the CDR3 is TGTGCCAGCAGCTCCGGAGCTGGAGATGAAAAACTGTTTTTT. Full variable domain (rest looked up from reference TRBV7-8 and TRBJ1-4): GAGVSQSPRYKVAKRGQDVALRCDPISGHVSLFWYQQALGQGPEFLTYFQNEAQLDKSGLPSDRFFAERPEGSVSTLKIQRTQQEDSAVYLCASSSGAGDEKLFFGSGTQLSVL.

J is TRBJ2-7 and V is TRBV4-3; D is perhaps TRBD1 (6 bases). This CDR3 contains 13 residues. Trimming took off 2 bases at V and 7 bases at J, with 12 bases between the two ends. The germline gives CDR1 LGHNA, CDR2 YSLEER. The chain's CDR3 is CASSQFIDREQYF. CDR3 in DNA: TGCGCCAGCAGCCAATTTATCGACAGGGAGCAGTACTTC.

The V gene is TRBV7-6, the J gene TRBJ2-2; the D gene is possibly TRBD2 (6 bases). The CDR3 consists of 13 residues. Germline assignment: CDR1 SGHVS and CDR2 FNYEAQ. V lost 8 bases to trimming and J lost 1 base, with 8 bases between them. The CDR3 DNA reads TGTGCCAGCGGGCGGGGGAACACCGGGGAGCTGTTTTTT. This gives the protein CASGRGNTGELFF.

The rearrangement joins TRBV6-5 to TRBJ1-3; possible D gene TRBD1, 6 bases. The CDR3 totals 15 residues. CDR1 is MNHEY, CDR2 SVGAGI, per germline. Trimming took off 6 bases at V and 0 bases at J, with 12 bases between the two ends. CDR3 DNA sequence: TGTGCCAGCAGCCCGGACAGACCCTCTGGAAACACCATATATTTT. It translates to CASSPDRPSGNTIYF.

V is TRBV7-9 and J is TRBJ1-1; D is possibly TRBD1 (6 bases). In germline, CDR1 is SEHNR, CDR2 FQNEAQ (reference sequence). V gave up 4 bases and J gave up 3 bases, with 18 bases separating them. This CDR3 has 16 amino acids. This chain's CDR3 is CASSSKSKGDDTEAFF. CDR3 sequence (DNA): TGTGCCAGCAGCTCGAAGAGTAAGGGGGACGACACTGAAGCTTTCTTT.

The rearrangement links TRBV5-4 to TRBJ1-4; tentative D call: TRBD1 (6 bases). V shed 7 bases and J shed 3 bases, with 7 bases lying between them. This CDR3 region has 12 residues. Per germline, CDR1 SGHNT and CDR2 YYREEE (reference sequence). The CDR3 spells CASGQSNEKLFF. The CDR3 DNA is TGTGCCAGCGGACAGTCTAATGAAAAACTGTTTTTT.

This chain uses TRBV27 with TRBJ1-5; no reliable D call. V was pared by 6 bases and J by 1 base, with 7 bases between. Germline V lookup: CDR1 MNHEY, CDR2 SMNVEV (reference sequence). This CDR3 contains 13 residues. Here the CDR3 reads CASSSRSNQPQHF. The CDR3 DNA follows: TGTGCCAGCAGCTCCCGGAGCAATCAGCCCCAGCATTTT.

The V call is TRBV19, the J call TRBJ2-7; TRBD1 is a possible D gene (5 bases). Germline-derived CDR1 and CDR2 are LNHDA and SQIVND (reference sequence). The CDR3 covers 14 residues. V shed 5 bases and J shed 6 bases, with 17 bases lying between them. CDR3: CASSYGQGYREQYF. In DNA, the CDR3 is TGTGCCAGTAGTTATGGGCAGGGTTACCGCGAGCAGTACTTC.

The J gene is TRBJ1-1, the V gene TRBV7-8; 8 nucleotides line up with TRBD1. V trimming: 2 bases; J trimming: 0 bases; junction bases outside the gene matches: 2. The CDR3 is 15 residues long. Per germline, CDR1 SGHVS and CDR2 FQNEAQ. CDR3 sequence (DNA): TGTGCCAGCAGCTTAAGGACAGGGTTGAACACTGAAGCTTTCTTT. This translates into CASSLRTGLNTEAFF.